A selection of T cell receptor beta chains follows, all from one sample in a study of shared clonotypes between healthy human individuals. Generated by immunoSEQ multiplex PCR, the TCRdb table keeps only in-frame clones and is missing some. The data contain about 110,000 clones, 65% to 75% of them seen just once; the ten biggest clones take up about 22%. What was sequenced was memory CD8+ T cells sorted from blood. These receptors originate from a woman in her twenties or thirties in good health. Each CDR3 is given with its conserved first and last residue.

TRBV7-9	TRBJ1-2	CASSLAGQGADYGYTF
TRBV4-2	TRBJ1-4	CASSPGTGASGAPNEKLFF
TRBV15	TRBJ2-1	CATSSGLAGLYGEQFF
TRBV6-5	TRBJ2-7	CASSYSSLAGSYEQYF
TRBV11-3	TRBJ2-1	CASSHGTISEQFF
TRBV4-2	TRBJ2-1	CASSLEGTSGRGLRNNEQFF
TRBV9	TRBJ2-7	CASSPTLDSPYEQYF
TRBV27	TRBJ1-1	CASSYGTGDTEAFF
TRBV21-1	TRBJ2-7	CASSINRVTNEQYF
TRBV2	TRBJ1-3	CASRTGIFSGNTIYF
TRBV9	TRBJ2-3	CASSGEGDTQYF
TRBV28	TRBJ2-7	CASSLQVGVGYEQYF
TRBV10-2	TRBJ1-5	CASSDWYSNQPQHF
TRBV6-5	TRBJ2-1	CASSSRDRGLDNEQFF
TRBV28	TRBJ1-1	CASRHREVEAFF
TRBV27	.	CASSVSGPYEQYF
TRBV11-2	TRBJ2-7	CASSATTGLAGEYEQYF